This TCR beta chain is from a study of blood T cell repertoires in COVID-19. About the research overall: Sources were T cells, B-cell-depleted T cells, or PBMCs; the material itself was cDNA or gDNA.

Original processing notes: Reference gene primer amplification gave estimated nucleated cell counts. The table came from immunoSEQ multiplex PCR; TCRdb's copy has only in-frame clones and leaves some out. Clone size and V and J calls were adopted from that table, with D and trimming inferred from the DNA. The sample has roughly 330,000 clones, 87% seen once. Recruited during active infection, patients (from Seattle) were subsequently followed longitudinally. The CDR3 loop spans 14 amino acids. V was shortened by 4 bases and J by 7 bases, with 16 bases between the two germline ends. From germline, CDR1 is MDHEN and CDR2 SYDVKM.

Specimen: peripheral blood. This clonotype was obtained from a man aged 25 to 45 with COVID-19, enrolled during active disease. The V gene is TRBV28, the J gene TRBJ1-1; a possible D gene is TRBD1 (5 bases). Written as DNA, the CDR3 is TGTGCCAGCAGTTCCCCGGGGGGAAGAGATGAAGCTTTCTTT. Its translation: CASSSPGGRDEAFF.